The 14 T cell receptor beta chains below were found in one sample sequenced in a study of high-grade serous ovarian cancer treatment subgroups. The tumor samples were collected prior to definitive surgery or chemotherapy. Sequenced by immunoSEQ multiplex PCR; TCRdb stores in-frame clones only, minus some. The table has under 20,000 clones, roughly 67% seen once. The sample consisted of tumor tissue. The receptors were gathered from a human donor with high-grade serous ovarian cancer.

The V and J genes are TRBV30 and TRBJ2-4, with 8 bases that match TRBD1. The CDR3 extends over 12 amino acids. Germline V gene data show CDR1 as GTSNPN and CDR2 as SVGIG (reference sequence). The junction had 1 base not matched to a gene; V was cut back by 2 bases and J by 7 bases. CDR3 bases: TGTGCCTGGAGTCCAGGGGGCAACATTCAGTACTTC. It translates to CAWSPGGNIQYF.

This chain links TRBV7-8 with TRBJ2-3; 11 bases are shared with TRBD2. This CDR3 is built from 18 residues. Trimming at V came to 5 bases and at J to 0 bases, leaving 10 bases not matched to a gene. In germline, CDR1 is SGHVS, CDR2 FQNEAQ. In DNA form, the CDR3 reads TGTGCCAGCAGCGCTCCGGGACTAGCGGACCGTAGCACAGATACGCAGTATTTT. Residues: CASSAPGLADRSTDTQYF.

This clone came up once. The rearrangement joins TRBV19 to TRBJ2-5, with D hard to call. The closer fit of TRBJ2-7 to the DNA end suggests the J call may be wrong. The CDR3 runs 15 residues. Germline values: CDR1 LNHDA, CDR2 SQIVND (reference sequence). CDR3 loop: CASSIIPGLAYEQYF. CDR3 DNA: TGTGCCAGTAGTATAATCCCTGGGCTCGCCTACGAGCAGTACTTC.

This chain connects TRBV25-1 to TRBJ1-6; D might be TRBD1 (6 bases). V was pared by 4 bases and J by 6 bases, with 13 bases between. The CDR3 totals 15 residues. From germline, CDR1 is MGHDK and CDR2 SYGVNS. This chain's CDR3 is CASSGSTGFNSPLHF. CDR3 nucleotide sequence: TGTGCCAGCAGTGGGTCGACAGGATTTAATTCACCCCTCCACTTT.

The rearrangement joins TRBV11-3 to TRBJ2-1, with 8 bases lining up with TRBD1. J lost 3 bases, V lost 5 bases, and 9 bases had no gene match. CDR1 and CDR2 from the germline V gene are SGHNT and YENEEA. This CDR3 contains 16 residues. Written as DNA, the CDR3 is TGTGCCAGCAGCCTAATGACAGGGGCGGGCTACAATGAGCAGTTCTTC. This gives the protein CASSLMTGAGYNEQFF. The whole variable domain, remainder taken from reference TRBV11-3 and TRBJ2-1, is EAGVVQSPRYKIIEKKQPVAFWCNPISGHNTLYWYLQNLGQGPELLIRYENEEAVDDSQLPKDRFSAERLKGVDSTLKIQPAELGDSAVYLCASSLMTGAGYNEQFFGPGTRLTVL.

The gene calls are TRBV19 and TRBJ1-5; 7 bases map to TRBD1. This CDR3 is 14 amino acids long. V shed 4 bases, J shed 5 bases, and the junction held 5 bases outside the gene matches. The V gene's germline CDR1 is LNHDA and CDR2 SQIVND (reference sequence). The CDR3 coding sequence is TGTGCCAGTAGTACCCGACAGGGACATCAGCCCCAGCATTTT. Protein: CASSTRQGHQPQHF.

CDR3 sequence reads: CASSSGTTISYNEQFF. The CDR3 DNA reads TGTGCCAGCAGCTCCGGGACAACCATCTCCTACAATGAGCAGTTCTTC. The chain uses TRBV7-3 and TRBJ2-1; D might be TRBD1 (6 bases). CDR3 length equals 16 residues. V was shortened by 4 bases and J by 0 bases, with 13 bases between the two germline ends. Per the germline V gene, CDR1 is SGHTA and CDR2 is FQGTGA. The variable domain in full, with the rest retrieved from reference TRBV7-3 and TRBJ2-1, is GAGVSQTPSNKVTEKGKYVELRCDPISGHTALYWYRQSLGQGPEFLIYFQGTGAADDSGLPNDRFFAVRPEGSVSTLKIQRTERGDSAVYLCASSSGTTISYNEQFFGPGTRLTVL.

In nucleotides, the CDR3 is TGCGCCAGCAGTGAGCGCGACAGGGGGCGCGTCTATGGCTACACCTTC. This sequence encodes CASSERDRGRVYGYTF. The rearrangement joins TRBV10-1 to TRBJ1-2, with 10 bases aligning to TRBD1. Trimming cost V 2 bases and J 4 bases; bases outside gene matches: 7. The CDR3 is 16 residues long. Germline values: CDR1 WNHNN, CDR2 SYGVQD (reference sequence).

CDR3: CASSTGQGLIDTQYF. The CDR3 DNA is TGTGCCAGCAGCACCGGACAGGGGTTAATAGATACGCAGTATTTT. The genes are TRBV7-9 and TRBJ2-3, with 9 bases matching TRBD1. The CDR3 sequence is 15 residues long. V shed 5 bases, J shed 5 bases, and the junction held 8 bases outside the gene matches. Germline CDR1 and CDR2: SEHNR and FQNEAQ (reference sequence).

The rearrangement links TRBV28 to TRBJ1-6, with D unresolved. The germline V gene has CDR1 MDHEN and CDR2 SYDVKM. This CDR3 comprises 12 residues. Trimming stripped 10 bases from V and 7 bases from J, with 11 bases between. Here the CDR3 reads CATSTGNSPLHF. The CDR3 coding sequence is TGTGCCACAAGTACGGGGAATTCACCCCTCCACTTT.

The V call is TRBV11-3, the J call TRBJ1-2; D is undetermined. V lost 0 bases and J lost 4, with 12 bases in between. CDR1 is SGHNT and CDR2 is YENEEA in the germline V gene. The CDR3 length is 15 residues. CDR3 in amino acids: CASSLDSGQLYGYTF. CDR3 DNA: TGTGCCAGCAGCTTAGATTCTGGCCAGCTCTATGGCTACACCTTC. The whole variable domain, filled in from reference TRBV11-3 and TRBJ1-2, reads EAGVVQSPRYKIIEKKQPVAFWCNPISGHNTLYWYLQNLGQGPELLIRYENEEAVDDSQLPKDRFSAERLKGVDSTLKIQPAELGDSAVYLCASSLDSGQLYGYTFGSGTRLTVV.

V is TRBV27 and J is TRBJ2-7; D gene ambiguous. The V gene lost 6 bases and the J gene lost 0 bases, with 15 bases spanning the gap. The CDR3 spans 15 residues. Per germline, CDR1 MNHEY and CDR2 SMNVEV (reference sequence). CDR3 in DNA: TGTGCCAGCAGAGCGATCCACCATAGCTCCTACGAGCAGTACTTC. Its translation: CASRAIHHSSYEQYF.

This clone was observed a handful of times. This chain uses TRBV5-4 with TRBJ2-5; possible D gene TRBD1, 7 bases. Germline V lookup: CDR1 SGHNT, CDR2 YYREEE (reference sequence). Between the trimmed V and J ends, which lost 3 bases and 2 bases, there was a span of 11 bases. This CDR3 has 14 amino acids. CDR3 bases: TGTGCCAGCAGCTGGAGGGACAGTCAAGAGACCCAGTACTTC. Amino acid sequence: CASSWRDSQETQYF.

The chain carries TRBV4-3 and TRBJ2-3; 7 bases align to TRBD1. V was pared by 1 base and J by 6 bases, with 7 bases of the junction left unmatched. This CDR3 is 15 amino acids long. In germline, CDR1 is LGHNA, CDR2 YSLEER. CDR3 residues: CASSQADPTGDTQYF. The CDR3 nucleotides read TGCGCCAGCAGCCAAGCTGACCCGACAGGGGATACGCAGTATTTT.